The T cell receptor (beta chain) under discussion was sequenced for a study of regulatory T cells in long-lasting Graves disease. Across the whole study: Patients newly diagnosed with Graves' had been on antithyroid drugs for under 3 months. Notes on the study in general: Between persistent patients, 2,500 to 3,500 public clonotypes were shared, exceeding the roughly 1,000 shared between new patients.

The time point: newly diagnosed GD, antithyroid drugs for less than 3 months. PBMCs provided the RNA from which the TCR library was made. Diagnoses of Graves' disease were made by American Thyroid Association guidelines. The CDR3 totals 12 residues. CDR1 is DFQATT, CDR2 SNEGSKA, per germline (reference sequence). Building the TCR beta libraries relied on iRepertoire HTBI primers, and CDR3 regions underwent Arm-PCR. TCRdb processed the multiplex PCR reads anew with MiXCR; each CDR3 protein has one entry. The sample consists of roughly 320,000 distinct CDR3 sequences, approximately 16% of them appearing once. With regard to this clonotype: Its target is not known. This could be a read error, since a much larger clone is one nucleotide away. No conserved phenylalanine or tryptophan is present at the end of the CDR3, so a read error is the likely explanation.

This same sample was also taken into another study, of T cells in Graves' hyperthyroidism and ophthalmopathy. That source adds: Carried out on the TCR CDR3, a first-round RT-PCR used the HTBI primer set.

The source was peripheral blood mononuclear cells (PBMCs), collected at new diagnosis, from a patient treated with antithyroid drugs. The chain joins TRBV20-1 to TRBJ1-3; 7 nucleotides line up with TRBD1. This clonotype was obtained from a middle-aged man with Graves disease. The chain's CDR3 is CGVTGAGNTIYL. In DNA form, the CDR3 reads TGCGGGGTTACAGGGGCTGGAAACACCATATATCTT.